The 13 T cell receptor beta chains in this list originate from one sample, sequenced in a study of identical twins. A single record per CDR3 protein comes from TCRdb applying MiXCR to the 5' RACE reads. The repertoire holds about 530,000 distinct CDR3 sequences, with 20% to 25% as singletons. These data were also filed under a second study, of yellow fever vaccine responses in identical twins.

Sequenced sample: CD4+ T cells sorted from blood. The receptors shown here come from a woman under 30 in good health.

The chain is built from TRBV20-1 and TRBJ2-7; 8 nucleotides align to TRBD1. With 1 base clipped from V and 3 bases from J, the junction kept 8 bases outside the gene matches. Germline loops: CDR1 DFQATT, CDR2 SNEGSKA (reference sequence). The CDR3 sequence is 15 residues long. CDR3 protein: CSARGMTGVSYEQYF. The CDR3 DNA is TGCAGTGCTAGAGGGATGACAGGGGTCAGCTACGAGCAGTACTTC.

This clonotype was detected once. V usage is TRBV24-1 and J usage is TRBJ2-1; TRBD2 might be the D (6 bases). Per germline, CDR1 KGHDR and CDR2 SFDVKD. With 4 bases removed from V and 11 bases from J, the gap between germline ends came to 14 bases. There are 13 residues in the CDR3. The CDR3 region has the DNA TGTGCCACCAGTGAGACTAGGACGGGAAAGCAGTTCTTC. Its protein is CATSETRTGKQFF.

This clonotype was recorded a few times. This CDR3 reads CASSFRTARVSYGYTF. The CDR3 DNA reads as TGTGCCAGCAGTTTTCGGACAGCCCGAGTGTCATATGGCTACACCTTC. V is TRBV12-3 or TRBV12-4 and J is TRBJ1-2, with TRBD1 as a possible D gene (6 bases). CDR3 length: 16 amino acids. V dropped 3 bases and J dropped 5 bases, with 19 bases sitting between them.

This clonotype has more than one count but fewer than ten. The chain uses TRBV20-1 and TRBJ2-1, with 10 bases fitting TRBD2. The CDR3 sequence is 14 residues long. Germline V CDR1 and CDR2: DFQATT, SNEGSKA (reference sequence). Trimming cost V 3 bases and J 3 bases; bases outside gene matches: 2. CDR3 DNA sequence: TGCAGTGCTAGGACTAGCGGGTACTACAATGAGCAGTTCTTC. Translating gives CSARTSGYYNEQFF.

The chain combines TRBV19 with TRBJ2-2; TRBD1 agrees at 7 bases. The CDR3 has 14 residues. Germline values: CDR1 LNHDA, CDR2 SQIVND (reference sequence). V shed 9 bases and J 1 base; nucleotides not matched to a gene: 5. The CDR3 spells CASKGQENTGELFF. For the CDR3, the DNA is TGTGCCAGCAAAGGACAGGAGAACACCGGGGAGCTGTTTTTT.

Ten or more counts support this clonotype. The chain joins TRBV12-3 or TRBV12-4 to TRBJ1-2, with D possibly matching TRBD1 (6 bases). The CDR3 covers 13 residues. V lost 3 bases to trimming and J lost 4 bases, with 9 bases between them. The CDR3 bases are TGTGCCAGCAGTTTGGGAGGGGGCTATGGCTACACCTTC. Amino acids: CASSLGGGYGYTF.

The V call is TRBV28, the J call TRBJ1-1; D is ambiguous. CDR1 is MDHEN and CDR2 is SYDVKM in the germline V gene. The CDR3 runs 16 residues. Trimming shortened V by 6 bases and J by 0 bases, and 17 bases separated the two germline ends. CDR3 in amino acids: CASRYRLHRMNTEAFF. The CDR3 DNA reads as TGTGCCAGCAGGTATCGGCTACATCGAATGAACACTGAAGCTTTCTTT.

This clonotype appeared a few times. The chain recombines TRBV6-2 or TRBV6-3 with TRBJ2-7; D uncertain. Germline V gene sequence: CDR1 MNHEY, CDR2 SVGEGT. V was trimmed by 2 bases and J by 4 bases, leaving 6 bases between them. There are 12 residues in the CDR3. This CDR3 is CASSYVGYEQYV. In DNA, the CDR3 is TGTGCCAGCAGTTACGTCGGTTACGAGCAGTACGTC.

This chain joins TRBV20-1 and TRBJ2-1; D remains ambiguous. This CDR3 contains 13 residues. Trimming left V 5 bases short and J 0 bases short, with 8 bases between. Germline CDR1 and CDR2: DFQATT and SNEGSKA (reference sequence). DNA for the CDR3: TGCAGTGCTGCCGACCTCTCCTACAATGAGCAGTTCTTC. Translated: CSAADLSYNEQFF.

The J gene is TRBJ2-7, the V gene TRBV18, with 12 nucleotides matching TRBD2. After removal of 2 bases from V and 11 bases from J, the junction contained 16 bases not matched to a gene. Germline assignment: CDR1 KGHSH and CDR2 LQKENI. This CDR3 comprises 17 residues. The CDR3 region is CASSPEEGVGLAGSEYF. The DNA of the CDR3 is TGTGCCAGCTCACCAGAGGAGGGGGTCGGACTAGCGGGATCAGAGTACTTC.

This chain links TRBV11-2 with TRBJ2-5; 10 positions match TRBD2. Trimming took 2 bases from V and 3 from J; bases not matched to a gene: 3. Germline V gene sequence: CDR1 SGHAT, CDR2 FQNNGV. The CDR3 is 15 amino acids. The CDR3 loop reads CASSLPLAGEETQYF. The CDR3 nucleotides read TGTGCCAGCAGCTTACCTCTAGCGGGGGAAGAGACCCAGTACTTC.

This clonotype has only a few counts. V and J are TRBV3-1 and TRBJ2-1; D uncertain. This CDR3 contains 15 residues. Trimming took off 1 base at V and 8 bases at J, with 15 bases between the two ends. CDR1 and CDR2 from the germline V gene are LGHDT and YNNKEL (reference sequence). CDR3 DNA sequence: TGTGCCAGCAGCCAAGGGGCCTCCCCCAATGATGAGCAGTTCTTC. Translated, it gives CASSQGASPNDEQFF.

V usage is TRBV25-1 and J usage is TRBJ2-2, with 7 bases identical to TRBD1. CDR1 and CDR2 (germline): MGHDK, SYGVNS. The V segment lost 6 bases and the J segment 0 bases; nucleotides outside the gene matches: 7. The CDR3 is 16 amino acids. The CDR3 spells CASRETGTANTGELFF. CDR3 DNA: TGTGCCAGCAGAGAAACCGGGACAGCGAACACCGGGGAGCTGTTTTTT.